This TCR beta chain was profiled in a study of CD8 T cells in ankylosing spondylitis. Overall study findings and caveats: A TCR beta motif of about eight highly homologous variants seemed to mark ankylosing spondylitis blood.

With regard to this clonotype: What it recognizes is unknown. A much larger clone differs by one base, so this may be a read error.

Germline CDR1 and CDR2: SGHDT and YYEEEE. V was shortened by 7 bases and J by 6 bases, with 16 bases between the two germline ends. The CDR3 is made up of 14 amino acids. TCRdb redid the calling of the 5' RACE reads with MiXCR, one entry per CDR3 protein. Counted here are 150,000 to 200,000 distinct CDR3 sequences, around 10% occurring once; the ten biggest clones make up almost 30%. This clonotype originated in a male donor with ankylosing spondylitis or in good health (not recorded which). Sequences were obtained from blood, either unsorted or a sorted T cell fraction (not recorded which). This chain links TRBV5-6 with TRBJ1-4; TRBD1 might be the D (6 bases). CDR3 amino acids: CASGSSGVDEKLFF. As DNA, the CDR3 is TGTGCCAGCGGCTCGTCAGGGGTGGATGAAAAACTGTTTTTT.